This T cell receptor (beta chain) appears in the sequencing data of a study of human T cells and chemical hapten exposure. Sample time point: patch test 1, 2 weeks after DPC sensitization. Sample treatment: therapeutic diphenylcyclopropenone sensitization with weekly scalp DPC. Findings of the study overall: Having alopecia, donors may respond immunologically unlike healthy people.

TCRdb used MiXCR to reprocess the RACE reads, holding one entry per CDR3 protein. Among tens of thousands of distinct CDR3 sequences listed, 7% to 10% were seen once. This CDR3 is 14 amino acids long. Looked up from germline, CDR1 is MDHEN and CDR2 is SYDVKM. Trimming stripped 6 bases from V and 9 bases from J, with 20 bases between. This clonotype turned up a few times. Its target is not known. The chain carries TRBV28 and TRBJ2-5, with TRBD2 as a possible D gene (6 bases). Sequenced material: whole blood, taken in connection with sensitization to the hapten diphenylcyclopropenone (DPC). The receptor's source is a woman in her thirties or forties with alopecia areata. Some clones in this sample may be carry-over from other donors' samples. The CDR3 nucleotides are TGTGCCAGCAGCCCAGCGGGCGGACCTCAGGCCCAGTACTTC. This codes for CASSPAGGPQAQYF.